Listed below are T cell receptor beta chains from one sample, sequenced in a study of blood T cell repertoires in COVID-19. Assay used: immunoSEQ multiplex PCR; TCRdb lists only in-frame clones, some missing. The data hold some 97,000 clones, with roughly 92% observed a single time. Sequencing used peripheral blood. The source of these receptors is a man aged 60 to 75 with acute or convalescent COVID-19. Each CDR3 is given with its conserved first and last residue. The D gene is left open where the match is weak. Clone sizes are given selectively: once, few, many, or a class where the clone is expanded.

V gene	J gene	clone size	D gene	CDR3 DNA	CDR3 protein
TRBV27	TRBJ2-4	NA	NA	TGTGCCAGCAGGCATACTCTAGCCAAAAACATTCAGTACTTC	CASRHTLAKNIQYF
TRBV19	TRBJ1-1	NA	NA	TGTGCCAGTAGTTTACAGGGACGGGACACTGAAGCTTTCTTT	CASSLQGRDTEAFF
TRBV4-1	TRBJ2-1	few	TRBD1	TGCGCCAGCAGCTTTACGGGGAAATCGGGACAGACTAATGAGCAGTTCTTC	CASSFTGKSGQTNEQFF
TRBV29-1	TRBJ1-2	once	TRBD1	TGCAGCGTTCGGCCAGAGACAGGGGGCCTTGGTGGCTACACCTTC	CSVRPETGGLGGYTF
TRBV3-1/TRBV3-2	TRBJ2-1	NA	TRBD2	TGTGCCAGCAGCCAAAAGCCGGGAGGAGGCAATGAGCAGTTCTTC	CASSQKPGGGNEQFF
TRBV3-1/TRBV3-2	TRBJ1-6	once	NA	TGTGCCAGCAGCCCCAGTGGAGGGTCACCCCTCCACTTT	CASSPSGGSPLHF
TRBV27	TRBJ1-2	NA	TRBD1	TGTGCCAGCGCGACCGGGAGGGGGCTGGACTATGGCTACACCTTC	CASATGRGLDYGYTF
TRBV2	TRBJ1-5	NA	NA	TGTGCCAGCAGTGACTTCCTAAATCAGCCCCAGCATTTT	CASSDFLNQPQHF
TRBV4-2	TRBJ2-7	NA	TRBD2	TGTGCCAGCAGCCAAGATAAATCACTAGCGGATAGGGCCTACGAGCAGTACTTC	CASSQDKSLADRAYEQYF
TRBV5-4	TRBJ2-2	NA	NA	TGTGCCAGCAGCTTGGTGGGAGGTCCGAACACCGGGGAGCTGTTTTTT	CASSLVGGPNTGELFF
TRBV5-8	TRBJ1-3	NA	NA	TGTGCCAGCAGCTTGGGGTTCGGGGGAACCATATATTTT	CASSLGFGGTIYF
TRBV28	TRBJ1-1	NA	NA	TGTGCCAGCAGCCCGCGGAGGGAGGGGACGATGAACACTGAAGCTTTCTTT	CASSPRREGTMNTEAFF
TRBV2	TRBJ1-4	NA	NA	TGTGCCAGCAGTAAGATAGCAACTAATGAAAAACTGTTTTTT	CASSKIATNEKLFF
TRBV27	TRBJ1-6	NA	TRBD1	TGTGCCAGCAGCTCCGGGACAGGGTCTAATTCACCCCTCCACTTT	CASSSGTGSNSPLHF
TRBV2	TRBJ1-6	NA	NA	TGTGCCAGCAGACTTGCTAATTCACCCCTCCACTTT	CASRLANSPLHF
TRBV6-5	TRBJ1-1	NA	NA	TGTGCCAGCCAGCGGACAGTGACGAACACTGAAGCTTTCTTT	CASQRTVTNTEAFF
TRBV7-8	TRBJ1-5	NA	NA	TGTGCCAGCAGCTTAGCCTCTCAGCCCCAGCATTTT	CASSLASQPQHF
TRBV15	TRBJ2-7	NA	TRBD2	TGTGCCACCAGCAGACAGCGGGACCTCTACGAGCAGTACTTC	CATSRQRDLYEQYF
TRBV5-4	TRBJ2-5	NA	TRBD2	TGTGCCAGCAGCTGGGGGGGACGGTCCCAAGAGACCCAGTACTTC	CASSWGGRSQETQYF
TRBV28	TRBJ1-2	NA	NA	TGTGCCAGCAGTCGACCCGGGAGGGTTGTGTATGGCTACACCTTC	CASSRPGRVVYGYTF
TRBV9	TRBJ2-1	NA	TRBD2	TGTGCCAGCAGCGTAGGGGGTCGGGGACTAGCGAATGAGCAGTTCTTC	CASSVGGRGLANEQFF
TRBV15	TRBJ2-7	NA	NA	TGTGCCACCAGCCCCCGGGACAAGACTTACGAGCAGTACTTC	CATSPRDKTYEQYF
TRBV5-4	TRBJ1-1	NA	NA	TGTGCCAGCAGCCCTGCCAAGGTCGGGGACACTGAAGCTTTCTTT	CASSPAKVGDTEAFF
TRBV7-9	TRBJ1-1	NA	NA	TGTGCCAGCAGCTCACAGGGCCCCCGGGCTTTCTTT	CASSSQGPRAFF
TRBV7-8	TRBJ1-2	once	TRBD1	TGTGCCAGCAGCTCGGACAGGGTGGGTGGCTACACCTTC	CASSSDRVGGYTF
TRBV6-1	TRBJ2-2	NA	NA	TGTGCCAGCAGATTCCAGACTAGCACCGGGGAGCTGTTTTTT	CASRFQTSTGELFF
TRBV24-1	TRBJ1-2	few	TRBD1	TGTGCCACCAGTGATACGGACAGGGCTGGCTACACCTTC	CATSDTDRAGYTF
TRBV29-1	TRBJ1-2	NA	TRBD1	TGCAGCGTCACCTGGCCCAGGGGGCAGGGTGGCTACACCTTC	CSVTWPRGQGGYTF
TRBV5-5	TRBJ2-2	NA	TRBD2	TGTGCCAGCAGCGATCGCGGGACTATGAACACCGGGGAGCTGTTTTTT	CASSDRGTMNTGELFF
TRBV5-1	TRBJ2-1	once	TRBD2	TGCGCCAGCAGCTTGGCCTTGACTAGCGGGAGAAATGAGCAGTTCTTC	CASSLALTSGRNEQFF
TRBV2	TRBJ1-2	NA	TRBD1	TGTGCCAGCAGTTTCGACAGGGACTATGGCTACACCTTC	CASSFDRDYGYTF
TRBV30	TRBJ1-5	NA	NA	TGTGCCTGGACCCAGGAAGGGGGTCAGCCCCAGCATTTT	CAWTQEGGQPQHF
TRBV14	TRBJ2-2	NA	NA	TGTGCCAGCAGCCAAGAGAGTTACGGGGAGCTGTTTTTT	CASSQESYGELFF
TRBV5-1	TRBJ2-3	NA	TRBD2	TGCGCCAGCGCGTGGAACGGGGGGGCAGATACGCAGTATTTT	CASAWNGGADTQYF
TRBV3-1/TRBV3-2	TRBJ1-2	NA	TRBD1	TGTGCCAGCAGCCAGGCCTATCATCAGGGGGCGACGGGCTATGGCTACACCTTC	CASSQAYHQGATGYGYTF
TRBV10-3	TRBJ2-3	NA	NA	TGTGCCATCGGTCCCACGGGAACTAGCACAGATACGCAGTATTTT	CAIGPTGTSTDTQYF
TRBV9	TRBJ2-5	NA	TRBD2	TGTGCCAGCAGCGTAGGGCCCCTAGCGGGAGAGAATGAGACCCAGTACTTC	CASSVGPLAGENETQYF
TRBV3-1/TRBV3-2	TRBJ1-4	NA	NA	TGTGCCAGCAGCCCCGGCCCCGGGGAAGAAAAACTGTTTTTT	CASSPGPGEEKLFF
TRBV11-3	TRBJ2-3	NA	NA	TGTGCCAGCAGCTCAACCGGGACACTCATCACAGATACGCAGTATTTT	CASSSTGTLITDTQYF
TRBV28	TRBJ2-5	NA	TRBD1	TGTGCCAGCAGTGCTCGGACAGGGCACGAGACCCAGTACTTC	CASSARTGHETQYF
TRBV12-5	TRBJ2-1	NA	NA	TGTGCTAGCCGCGCAGGGGAAGGGTACAATGAGCAGTTCTTC	CASRAGEGYNEQFF
TRBV5-8	TRBJ2-7	NA	TRBD1	TGTGCCAGCAGCTATGACCGGGACAGAACCTACGAGCAGTACTTC	CASSYDRDRTYEQYF
TRBV21-1	TRBJ1-3	once	NA	TGTGCCAGCAGCAAAGGGACAGTTCCACCAAAACCCTCTGGAAACACCATATATTTT	CASSKGTVPPKPSGNTIYF
TRBV19	TRBJ1-2	NA	NA	TGTGCCAGTAGTATCAGGCAAGGACAGACCTATGAGGGTACCTTC	CASSIRQGQTYEGTF
TRBV15	TRBJ1-5	NA	NA	TGTGCCACCAGCAGTCCCTCGAGGGGCAATCAGCCCCAGCATTTT	CATSSPSRGNQPQHF
TRBV19	TRBJ1-2	NA	TRBD1	TGTGCCAGTAGGGCAGACAGGGGGCATTATGGCTACACCTTC	CASRADRGHYGYTF
TRBV24-1	TRBJ2-2	once	NA	TGTGCCACCAGTGCCAAAGTCCGGCCGACAGAGCTGTTTTTT	CATSAKVRPTELFF
TRBV6-6	TRBJ1-3	NA	NA	TGTGCCAGCAGACGGGACATGAGCTCTGGAAACACCATATATTTT	CASRRDMSSGNTIYF
TRBV24-1	TRBJ1-5	NA	TRBD1	TGTGCCACCTGGATACAGGGGGGGGCCTTTTATAGCAATCAGCCCCAGCATTTT	CATWIQGGAFYSNQPQHF
TRBV7-8	TRBJ1-2	once	TRBD1	TGTGCCAGCAGCACAACTGGACAGGGCTATGGCTACACCTTC	CASSTTGQGYGYTF
TRBV28	TRBJ2-7	NA	TRBD1	TGTGCCAGCAGATCAATTGGAGCCGGGACAGGGAGCGAGCAGTACTTC	CASRSIGAGTGSEQYF
TRBV6-2/TRBV6-3	TRBJ2-3	NA	NA	TGTGCCAGCAGTACGTGGACAGAGGCGCAGTATTTT	CASSTWTEAQYF